Listed below are T cell receptor beta chains from one sample, sequenced in a study of blood T cell repertoires in COVID-19. Data came from immunoSEQ multiplex PCR; TCRdb stores just in-frame clones and leaves some out. The table lists 220,000 or so clones, under 90% of them singletons. Sample: peripheral blood. These receptors were obtained from a woman at least 80 years old with acute or convalescent COVID-19. CDR3s leave out the opening cysteine and the closing phenylalanine or tryptophan. Expanded clones get a size class; other rows say once, few or many, or leave the size out.

J gene,V gene,clone size,CDR3 protein
TRBJ2-1,TRBV9,NA,ASSQRGTSGGAADNEQF
TRBJ2-6,TRBV7-9,NA,ASTTTDRAGANVLT
TRBJ1-2,TRBV2,once,ASVLTDHGYT
TRBJ2-1,TRBV7-2,NA,ASSAGRSGQQF
TRBJ2-3,TRBV21-1,once,ASSKIPQGVSGTDTQY
TRBJ1-4,TRBV19,NA,ASSPRGQTVEKLF
TRBJ2-5,TRBV3-1/TRBV3-2,NA,ASSQRSGGAPGTQY
TRBJ2-3,TRBV2,NA,ASSEAGGTTDTQY
TRBJ2-1,TRBV27,NA,ASSPPRGAPSYNEQF
TRBJ2-3,TRBV9,NA,ASSVFSWGLAVGTDTQY
TRBJ2-1,TRBV7-3,few,ASSFTVTLAYNEQF
TRBJ2-1,TRBV7-3,NA,ASSRQGQTIYNEQF
TRBJ2-1,TRBV12-5,NA,ASGLVGLTGEQF
TRBJ2-2,TRBV6-5,NA,ASSYLFGESGELF
TRBJ2-3,TRBV19,NA,ATSSGGGTDTQY
TRBJ2-7,TRBV20-1,NA,SASGLTPFSYEQY
TRBJ1-2,TRBV29-1,NA,SDYDRLNYGYT
TRBJ1-2,TRBV3-1/TRBV3-2,NA,ASSQVGQGLYGYT
TRBJ1-6,TRBV6-5,NA,ASSWTGGENSPLH
TRBJ2-7,TRBV7-2,NA,ASSLTSGYSYEQY
TRBJ1-4,TRBV29-1,NA,SVEGDTTNEKLF
TRBJ1-1,TRBV3-1/TRBV3-2,NA,ASSQWSAGAITEAF
TRBJ2-7,TRBV10-3,NA,AISDQAGMYEQY
TRBJ1-4,TRBV3-1/TRBV3-2,NA,ASSRNRGQVGEKLF
TRBJ1-4,TRBV4-1,NA,ASSQDWGQGWEKLF